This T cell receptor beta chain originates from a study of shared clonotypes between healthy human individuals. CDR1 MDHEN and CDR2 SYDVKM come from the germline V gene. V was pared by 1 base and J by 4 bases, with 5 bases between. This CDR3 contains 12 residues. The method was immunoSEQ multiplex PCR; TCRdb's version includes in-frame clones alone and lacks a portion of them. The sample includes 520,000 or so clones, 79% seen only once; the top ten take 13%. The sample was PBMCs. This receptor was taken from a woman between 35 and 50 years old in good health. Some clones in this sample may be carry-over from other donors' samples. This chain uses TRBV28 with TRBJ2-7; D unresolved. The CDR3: CASSLSYYEQYF. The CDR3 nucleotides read TGTGCCAGCAGTTTATCGTATTACGAGCAGTACTTC.